The 2 T cell receptor beta chains in this list originate from one sample, sequenced in a study of PD-1 blockade in classical Hodgkin lymphoma. Each and every patient relapsed after autologous stem cell transplantation, and patients got differing brentuximab vedotin exposure. The protocol was immunoSEQ multiplex PCR, while the TCRdb copy is restricted to in-frame clones and leaves out a portion. The sample has about 4,200 clones, approximately 71% seen once. The sequences come from peripheral blood mononuclear cells (PBMCs), collected before the second cycle of nivolumab. All receptors derive from a human donor with classical Hodgkin lymphoma.

This clone was seen once. The V call is TRBV4-2, the J call TRBJ1-5, with D uncertain. Deletions cut 3 bases from V and 3 bases from J, with 12 bases between. CDR3 length: 15 residues. Germline V gene data show CDR1 as LGHNA and CDR2 as YNFKEQ. In DNA, the CDR3 is TGTGCCAGCAGCCAGCAGGACCAGAACAATCAGCCCCAGCATTTT. Its translation: CASSQQDQNNQPQHF.

CDR3 sequence: CASSPGQVYTDTQYF. The DNA of the CDR3 is TGTGCCAGCAGCCCCGGACAGGTTTACACAGATACGCAGTATTTT. This sequence joins TRBV11-2 and TRBJ2-3; 7 bases are a match to TRBD1. Germline V lookup: CDR1 SGHAT, CDR2 FQNNGV. This CDR3 is 15 amino acids long. With 5 bases clipped from V and 2 bases from J, the junction kept 7 bases outside the gene matches.